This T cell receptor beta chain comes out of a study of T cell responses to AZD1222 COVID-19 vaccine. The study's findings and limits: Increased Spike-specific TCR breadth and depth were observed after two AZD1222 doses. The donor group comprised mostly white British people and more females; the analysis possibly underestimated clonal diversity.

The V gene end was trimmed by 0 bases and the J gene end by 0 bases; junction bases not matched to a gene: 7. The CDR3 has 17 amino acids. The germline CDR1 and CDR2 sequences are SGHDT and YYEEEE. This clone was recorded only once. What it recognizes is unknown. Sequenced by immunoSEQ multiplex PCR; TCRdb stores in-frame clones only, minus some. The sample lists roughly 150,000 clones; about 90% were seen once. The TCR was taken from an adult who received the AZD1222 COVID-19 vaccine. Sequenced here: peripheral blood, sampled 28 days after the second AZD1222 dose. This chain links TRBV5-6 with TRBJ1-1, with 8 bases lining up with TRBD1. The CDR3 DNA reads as TGTGCCAGCAGCTTGGCCTTGACAGGGGTCATGAACACTGAAGCTTTCTTT. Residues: CASSLALTGVMNTEAFF.